A single sample is the source of the 13 T cell receptor beta chains below, sequenced in a study of response to subunit inactivated influenza vaccine. TCRdb ran MiXCR on the RT-PCR reads and lists one entry per CDR3 protein. The sample gives about 530,000 distinct CDR3 sequences, about 11% of which show up once; roughly a tenth is in the top ten. The material was PBMCs from blood, obtained on the day of vaccination. These receptors were collected from a man aged 50 to 60 who received an inactivated influenza vaccine.

The sample holds a few counts of this clonotype. The chain joins TRBV28 to TRBJ2-3; 12 positions match TRBD2. Germline V lookup: CDR1 MDHEN, CDR2 SYDVKM. The CDR3 covers 16 residues. Trimming at V came to 5 bases and at J to 6 bases, leaving 9 bases not matched to a gene. CDR3 residues: CASSIRTSGEADTQYF. DNA of the CDR3: TGTGCCAGCAGTATAAGGACTAGCGGGGAAGCGGATACGCAGTATTTT. Drawing the rest from reference TRBV28 and TRBJ2-3, the complete variable domain is DVKVTQSSRYLVKRTGEKVFLECVQDMDHENMFWYRQDPGLGLRLIYFSYDVKMKEKGDIPEGYSVSREKKERFSLILESASTNQTSMYLCASSIRTSGEADTQYFGPGTRLTVL.

This clonotype was seen a few times. This chain joins TRBV20-1 and TRBJ1-3; unclear D gene. Germline CDR1 and CDR2: DFQATT and SNEGSKA (reference sequence). V dropped 5 bases and J dropped 2 bases, with 16 bases sitting between them. The CDR3 contains 15 residues. DNA for the CDR3: TGCAGTGCTCGGCGAGGAGTGGGAGCTGGAAACACCATATATTTT. Protein product: CSARRGVGAGNTIYF.

The chain has TRBV6-5 and TRBJ1-2; D remains ambiguous. Trimming cost V 0 bases and J 4 bases, with 9 bases left between them. The CDR3 covers 14 residues. Germline CDR1 and CDR2: MNHEY and SVGAGI. The CDR3 is CASSYSLAGYGYTF. Written as DNA, the CDR3 is TGTGCCAGCAGTTACTCCCTAGCCGGCTATGGCTACACCTTC.

This clonotype was recorded at least ten times. The chain joins TRBV20-1 to TRBJ1-4; D uncertain. V lost 3 bases and J 2 bases, leaving 7 bases between the germline ends. Germline assignment: CDR1 DFQATT and CDR2 SNEGSKA (reference sequence). This CDR3 contains 13 residues. CDR3 sequence reads: CSARWLTNEKLFF. The CDR3 DNA reads TGCAGTGCTAGGTGGTTGACTAATGAAAAACTGTTTTTT.

The V and J genes are TRBV20-1 and TRBJ2-3, with 7 nucleotides matching TRBD2. The trim removed 0 bases at V and 2 bases at J, leaving 5 bases unmatched. CDR3 size: 15 residues. CDR1 DFQATT and CDR2 SNEGSKA come from the germline V gene (reference sequence). CDR3 coding DNA: TGCAGTGCTAGAGACGGGGGGAGGGTCACAGATACGCAGTATTTT. Protein: CSARDGGRVTDTQYF.

The J gene is TRBJ1-1, the V gene TRBV6-1; D is unclear. Germline V gives CDR1 MNHNS, CDR2 SASEGT. This CDR3 is 11 amino acids long. Trimming stripped 8 bases from V and 10 bases from J, with 14 bases between. This CDR3 is CASFSGVGAFF. For the CDR3, the DNA is TGTGCCAGCTTTTCGGGAGTCGGAGCTTTCTTT.

This clonotype occurred many times. The chain is built from TRBV7-2 and TRBJ2-7; D is unresolved. The CDR3 length is 11 residues. Germline CDR1 reads SGHTA; CDR2 reads FQGNSA. V was shortened by 5 bases and J by 4 bases, with 6 bases between the two germline ends. DNA of the CDR3: TGTGCCAGCAGCGAAAAGTACGAGCAGTACTTC. It yields the protein CASSEKYEQYF. Based on the CDR3 plus reference TRBV7-2 and TRBJ2-7, the full variable domain is GAGVSQSPSNKVTEKGKDVELRCDPISGHTALYWYRQSLGQGLEFLIYFQGNSAPDKSGLPSDRFSAERTGGSVSTLTIQRTQQEDSAVYLCASSEKYEQYFGPGTRLTVT.

This clonotype appeared a few times. The rearrangement joins TRBV4-2 to TRBJ2-1; 8 nucleotides line up with TRBD2. This CDR3 spans 16 amino acids. The V gene's germline CDR1 is LGHNA and CDR2 YNFKEQ. Trimming cost V 4 bases and J 9 bases; bases outside gene matches: 14. CDR3 DNA sequence: TGTGCCAGCAGCCGAGGAGCAGGAGCGGGAGTTGGTGAGCAGTTCTTC. Encoded protein: CASSRGAGAGVGEQFF.

The rearrangement uses TRBV10-3 and TRBJ2-5; 11 nucleotides align to TRBD1. The germline V gene has CDR1 ENHRY and CDR2 SYGVKD. The CDR3 is 13 residues long. The V gene end was trimmed by 6 bases and the J gene end by 4 bases; junction bases not matched to a gene: 1. Written as DNA, the CDR3 is TGTGCCATCAGGGGGACAGGGGGAGAGACCCAGTACTTC. Translation gives CAIRGTGGETQYF.

The V gene is TRBV29-1, the J gene TRBJ1-2; no definite D call. Germline CDR1 is SQVTM and CDR2 is ANQGSEA. This CDR3 spans 16 amino acids. V was shortened by 7 bases and J by 5 bases, with 26 bases between the two germline ends. CDR3 DNA sequence: TGCAGCGCCTCTCCCTTTGAGGGTAATGGCCCTTATGGCTACACCTTC. Translating gives CSASPFEGNGPYGYTF.

The chain has TRBV20-1 and TRBJ2-2; D uncertain. The CDR3 spans 14 residues. V was pared by 6 bases and J by 7 bases, with 18 bases between. Germline CDR1 DFQATT, CDR2 SNEGSKA (reference sequence). The CDR3 bases are TGCAGTGCCTTGGCCGGAAGGACGGGCGGGGAGCTGTTTTTT. As protein: CSALAGRTGGELFF.

This rearrangement joins TRBV9 to TRBJ2-2; a weak D match, TRBD1 (5 bases). The CDR3 is 16 amino acids. V was cut by 1 base and J by 6 bases, with 16 bases left in between. CDR1 and CDR2 (germline): SGDLS, YYNGEE. Written as DNA, the CDR3 is TGTGCCAGCAGCGTAATGGGGCTCCCAAGGGCCGGGGAGCTGTTTTTT. Amino acid sequence: CASSVMGLPRAGELFF.

The rearrangement links TRBV28 to TRBJ2-7, with no clear D. The CDR3 runs to 15 residues. V was clipped by 3 bases and J by 1 base, with 13 bases between them. Germline V gene data show CDR1 as MDHEN and CDR2 as SYDVKM. CDR3 sequence reads: CASSFHGPLSYEQYF. The CDR3 nucleotides are TGTGCCAGCAGTTTCCATGGGCCTCTATCCTACGAGCAGTACTTC. Variable domain in full (rest from reference TRBV28 and TRBJ2-7): DVKVTQSSRYLVKRTGEKVFLECVQDMDHENMFWYRQDPGLGLRLIYFSYDVKMKEKGDIPEGYSVSREKKERFSLILESASTNQTSMYLCASSFHGPLSYEQYFGPGTRLTVT.